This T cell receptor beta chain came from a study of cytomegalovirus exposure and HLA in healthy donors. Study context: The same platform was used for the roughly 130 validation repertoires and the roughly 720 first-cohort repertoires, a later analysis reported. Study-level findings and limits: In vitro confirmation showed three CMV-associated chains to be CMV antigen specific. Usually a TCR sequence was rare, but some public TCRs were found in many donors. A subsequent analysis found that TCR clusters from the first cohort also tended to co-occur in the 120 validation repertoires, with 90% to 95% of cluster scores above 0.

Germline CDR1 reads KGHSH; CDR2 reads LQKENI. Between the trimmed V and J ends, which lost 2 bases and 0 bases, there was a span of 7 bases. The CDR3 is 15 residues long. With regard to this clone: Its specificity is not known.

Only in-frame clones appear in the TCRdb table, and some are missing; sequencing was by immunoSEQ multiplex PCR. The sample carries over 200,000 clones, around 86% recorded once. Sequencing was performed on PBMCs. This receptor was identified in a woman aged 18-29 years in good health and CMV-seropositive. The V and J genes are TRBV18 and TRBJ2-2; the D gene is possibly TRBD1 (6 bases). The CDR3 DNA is TGTGCCAGCTCACCAAACAGGGCGAACACCGGGGAGCTGTTTTTT. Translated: CASSPNRANTGELFF.